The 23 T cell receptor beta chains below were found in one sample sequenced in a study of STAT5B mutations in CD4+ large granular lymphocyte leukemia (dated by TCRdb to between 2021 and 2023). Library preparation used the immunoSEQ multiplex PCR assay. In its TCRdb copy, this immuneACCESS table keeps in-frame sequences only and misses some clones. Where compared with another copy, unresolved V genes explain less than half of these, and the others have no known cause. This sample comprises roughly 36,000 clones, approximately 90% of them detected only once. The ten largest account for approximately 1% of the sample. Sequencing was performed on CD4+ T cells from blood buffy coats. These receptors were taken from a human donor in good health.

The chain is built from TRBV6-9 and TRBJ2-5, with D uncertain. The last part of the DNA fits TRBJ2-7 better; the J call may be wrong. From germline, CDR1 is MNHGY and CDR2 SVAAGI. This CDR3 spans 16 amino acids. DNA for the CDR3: TGTGCCAGCAGTTATTCCCGTAAGAAGGTCGCCTACGAGCAGTACTTC. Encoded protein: CASSYSRKKVAYEQYF.

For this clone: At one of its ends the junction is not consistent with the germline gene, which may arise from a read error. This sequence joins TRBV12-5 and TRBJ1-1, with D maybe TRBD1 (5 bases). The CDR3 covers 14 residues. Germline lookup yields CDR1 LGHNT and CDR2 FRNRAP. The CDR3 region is CASGLARANTEAFF. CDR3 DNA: TGTGCCAGTGGTTTAGCCAGGGCGAACACTGAAGCTTTCTTT. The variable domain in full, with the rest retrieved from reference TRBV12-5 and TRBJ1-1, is DARVTQTPRHKVTEMGQEVTMRCQPILGHNTVFWYRQTMMQGLELLAYFRNRAPLDDSGMPKDRFSAEMPDATLATLKIQPSEPRDSAVYFCASGLARANTEAFFGQGTRLTVV.

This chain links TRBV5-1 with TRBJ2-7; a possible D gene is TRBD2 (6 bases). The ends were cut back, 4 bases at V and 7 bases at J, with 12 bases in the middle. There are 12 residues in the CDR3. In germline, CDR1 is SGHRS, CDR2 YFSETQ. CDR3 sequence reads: CASSIGGSEQYF. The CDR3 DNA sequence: TGCGCCAGCAGCATCGGGGGTTCGGAGCAGTACTTC.

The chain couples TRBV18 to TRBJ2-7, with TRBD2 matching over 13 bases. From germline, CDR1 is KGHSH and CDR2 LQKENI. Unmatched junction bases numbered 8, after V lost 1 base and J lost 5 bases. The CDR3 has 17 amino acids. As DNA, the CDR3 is TGTGCCAGCTCACCACAGACGACTAGCGGGGGGAAGGACGAGCAGTACTTC. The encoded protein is CASSPQTTSGGKDEQYF.

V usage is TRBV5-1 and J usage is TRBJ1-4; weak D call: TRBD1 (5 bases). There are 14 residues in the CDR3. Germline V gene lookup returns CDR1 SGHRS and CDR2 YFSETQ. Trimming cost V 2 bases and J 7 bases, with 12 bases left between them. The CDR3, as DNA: TGCGCCAGCAGCTTACGGGGGGAGAGTGAAAAACTGTTTTTT. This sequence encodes CASSLRGESEKLFF.

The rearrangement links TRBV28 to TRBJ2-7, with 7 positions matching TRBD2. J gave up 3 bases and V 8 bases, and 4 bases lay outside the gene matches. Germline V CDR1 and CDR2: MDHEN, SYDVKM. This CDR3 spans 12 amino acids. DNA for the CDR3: TGTGCCAGCGGGGAGGGGTTCTACGAGCAGTACTTC. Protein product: CASGEGFYEQYF.

CDR3 sequence: CASSQETYSHNEQFF. The CDR3 DNA is TGTGCCAGCAGCCAAGAGACCTATTCCCATAATGAGCAGTTCTTC. The rearrangement joins TRBV4-2 to TRBJ2-1; D is uncertain. V lost 0 bases and J 7 bases, leaving 13 bases between the germline ends. The CDR3 length is 15 residues. The germline gives CDR1 LGHNA, CDR2 YNFKEQ.

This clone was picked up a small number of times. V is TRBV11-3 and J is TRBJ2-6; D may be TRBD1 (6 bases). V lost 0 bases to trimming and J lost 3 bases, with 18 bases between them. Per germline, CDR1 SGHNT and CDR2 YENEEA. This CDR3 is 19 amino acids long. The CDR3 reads CASSLDQGGSVFGANVLTF. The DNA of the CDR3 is TGTGCCAGCAGCTTAGACCAAGGGGGATCGGTGTTTGGGGCCAACGTCCTGACTTTC.

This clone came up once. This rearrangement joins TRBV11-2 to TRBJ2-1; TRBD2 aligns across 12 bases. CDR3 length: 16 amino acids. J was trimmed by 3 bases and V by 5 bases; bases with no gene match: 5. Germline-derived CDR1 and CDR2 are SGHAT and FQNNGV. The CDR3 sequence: CASSRRLAGDYNEQFF. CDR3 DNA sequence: TGTGCCAGCAGCCGCCGACTAGCGGGAGACTACAATGAGCAGTTCTTC.

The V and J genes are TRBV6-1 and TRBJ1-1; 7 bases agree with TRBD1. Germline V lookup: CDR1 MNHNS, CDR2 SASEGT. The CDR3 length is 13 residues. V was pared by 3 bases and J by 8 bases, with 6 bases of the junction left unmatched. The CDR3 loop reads CASSDWEGAEAFF. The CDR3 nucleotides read TGTGCCAGCAGTGACTGGGAGGGGGCAGAAGCTTTCTTT.

The CDR3 nucleotides are TGTGCCAGCAGCGTCGGGGGGCCCCAAGAGACCCAGTACTTC. The encoded protein is CASSVGGPQETQYF. V is TRBV7-2 and J is TRBJ2-5; D perhaps matches TRBD2 (7 bases). Germline CDR1 reads SGHTA; CDR2 reads FQGNSA. Trimming pared 5 bases from V and 1 base from J, leaving 11 bases between. This CDR3 spans 14 amino acids.

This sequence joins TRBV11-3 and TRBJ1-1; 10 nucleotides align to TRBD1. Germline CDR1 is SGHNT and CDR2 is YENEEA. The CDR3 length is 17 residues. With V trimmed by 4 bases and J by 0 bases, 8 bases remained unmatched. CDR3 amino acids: CASSYDRGPHMNTEAFF. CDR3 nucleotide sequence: TGTGCCAGCAGCTATGACAGGGGGCCTCACATGAACACTGAAGCTTTCTTT.

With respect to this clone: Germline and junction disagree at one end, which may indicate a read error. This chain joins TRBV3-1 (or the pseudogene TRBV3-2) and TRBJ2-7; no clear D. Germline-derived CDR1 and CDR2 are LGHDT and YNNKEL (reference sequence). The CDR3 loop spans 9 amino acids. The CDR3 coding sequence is TGTGCCAGCTGCTGCCCCGGTATCTTC. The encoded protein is CASCCPGIF.

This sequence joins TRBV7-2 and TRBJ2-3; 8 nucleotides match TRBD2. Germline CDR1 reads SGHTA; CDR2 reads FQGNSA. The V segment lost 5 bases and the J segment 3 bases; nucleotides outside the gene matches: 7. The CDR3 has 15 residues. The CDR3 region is CASSQDAGGTDTQYF. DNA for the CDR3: TGTGCCAGCAGCCAGGACGCGGGAGGTACAGATACGCAGTATTTT.

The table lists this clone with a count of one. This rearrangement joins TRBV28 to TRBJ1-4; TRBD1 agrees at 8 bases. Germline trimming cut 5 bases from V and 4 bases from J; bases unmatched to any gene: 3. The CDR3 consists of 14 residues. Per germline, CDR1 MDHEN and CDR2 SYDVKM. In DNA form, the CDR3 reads TGTGCCAGCAGTCGGACAGGGCATAATGAAAAACTGTTTTTT. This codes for CASSRTGHNEKLFF.

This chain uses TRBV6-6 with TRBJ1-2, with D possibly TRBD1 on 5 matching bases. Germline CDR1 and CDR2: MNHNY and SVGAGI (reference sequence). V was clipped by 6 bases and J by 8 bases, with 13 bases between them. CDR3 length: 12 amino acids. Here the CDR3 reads CASSRGTGGYTF. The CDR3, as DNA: TGTGCCAGCAGCAGAGGGACTGGGGGCTACACCTTC.

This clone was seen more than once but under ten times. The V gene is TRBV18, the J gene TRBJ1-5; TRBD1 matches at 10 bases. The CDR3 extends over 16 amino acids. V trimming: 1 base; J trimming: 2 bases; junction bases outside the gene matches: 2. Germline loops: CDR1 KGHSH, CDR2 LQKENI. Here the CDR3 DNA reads TGTGCCAGCTCACCACGGGGGACAGGGGGCAATCAGCCCCAGCATTTT. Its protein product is CASSPRGTGGNQPQHF.

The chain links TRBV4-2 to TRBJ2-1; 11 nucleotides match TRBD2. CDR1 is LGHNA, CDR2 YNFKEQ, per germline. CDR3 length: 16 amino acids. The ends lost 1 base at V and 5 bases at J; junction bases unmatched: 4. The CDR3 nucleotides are TGTGCCAGCAGCCAAGCGGGGACTAGCGGAAACAATGAGCAGTTCTTC. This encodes CASSQAGTSGNNEQFF.

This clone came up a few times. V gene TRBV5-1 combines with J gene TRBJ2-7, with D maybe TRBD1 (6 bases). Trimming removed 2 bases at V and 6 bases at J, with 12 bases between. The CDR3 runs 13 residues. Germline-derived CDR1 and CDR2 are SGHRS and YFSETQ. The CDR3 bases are TGCGCCAGCAGCTTTGGGGGCAGGGGCGAGCAGTACTTC. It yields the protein CASSFGGRGEQYF.

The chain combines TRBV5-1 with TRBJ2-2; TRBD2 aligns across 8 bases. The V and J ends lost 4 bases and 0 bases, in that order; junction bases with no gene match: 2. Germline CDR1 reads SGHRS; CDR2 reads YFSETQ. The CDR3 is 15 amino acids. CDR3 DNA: TGCGCCAGCAGCGCACTAGCGGCGAACACCGGGGAGCTGTTTTTT. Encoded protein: CASSALAANTGELFF. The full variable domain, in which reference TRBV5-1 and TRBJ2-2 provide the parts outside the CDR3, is KAGVTQTPRYLIKTRGQQVTLSCSPISGHRSVSWYQQTPGQGLQFLFEYFSETQRNKGNFPGRFSGRQFSNSRSEMNVSTLELGDSALYLCASSALAANTGELFFGEGSRLTVL.

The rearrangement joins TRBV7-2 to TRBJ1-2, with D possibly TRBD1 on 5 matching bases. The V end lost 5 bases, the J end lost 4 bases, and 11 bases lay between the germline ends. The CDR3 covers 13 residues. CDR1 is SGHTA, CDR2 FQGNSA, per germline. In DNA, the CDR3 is TGTGCCAGCAGCCCCCCCGGGACCTATGGCTACACCTTC. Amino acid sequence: CASSPPGTYGYTF.

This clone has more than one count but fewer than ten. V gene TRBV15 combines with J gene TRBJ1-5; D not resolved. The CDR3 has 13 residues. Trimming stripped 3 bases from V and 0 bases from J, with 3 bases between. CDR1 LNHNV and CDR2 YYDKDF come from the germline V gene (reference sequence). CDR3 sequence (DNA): TGTGCCACCAGCAGGGGTAGCAATCAGCCCCAGCATTTT. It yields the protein CATSRGSNQPQHF.

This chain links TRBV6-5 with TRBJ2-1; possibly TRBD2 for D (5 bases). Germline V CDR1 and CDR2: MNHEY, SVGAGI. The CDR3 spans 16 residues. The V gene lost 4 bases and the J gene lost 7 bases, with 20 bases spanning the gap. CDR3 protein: CASSFLPGSGDNEQFF. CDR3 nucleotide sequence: TGTGCCAGCAGTTTCTTGCCGGGATCCGGGGATAATGAGCAGTTCTTC.